Listed below are T cell receptor beta chains from one sample, sequenced in a study of blood T cell repertoires in COVID-19. TCRdb keeps only in-frame clones here, not all; method: immunoSEQ multiplex PCR. The sample contains about 200,000 clones, about three quarters of which appear only once. The sequenced sample consisted of peripheral blood. The receptors stem from a woman in her seventies with acute or convalescent COVID-19. CDR3s include the opening cysteine and the closing phenylalanine or tryptophan. Fields, in order: clone size, V gene, J gene, D gene, CDR3 DNA, CDR3 protein. D genes are given only for firm matches. Clone size is not always given. Where it is, it says once, few, many or a class for expanded clones.

size: NA
V: TRBV19
J: TRBJ2-5
D: TRBD1
DNA: TGTGCCAGTAGTACCGGGACAGGAAGGACACAAGAGACCCAGTACTTC
CDR3: CASSTGTGRTQETQYF

size: NA
V: TRBV9
J: TRBJ2-5
D: NA
DNA: TGTGCCAGCAGCCCTACCGGTGAGACCCAGTACTTC
CDR3: CASSPTGETQYF

size: NA
V: TRBV19
J: TRBJ1-2
D: TRBD1
DNA: TGTGCCAGTAGTATAGTGGCAGGGGGCGCCTATGGCTACACCTTC
CDR3: CASSIVAGGAYGYTF

size: NA
V: TRBV27
J: TRBJ1-6
D: NA
DNA: TGTGCCAGCAGTTCTTCCGGGGCCTATAATTCACCCCTCCACTTT
CDR3: CASSSSGAYNSPLHF

size: NA
V: TRBV29-1
J: TRBJ2-1
D: NA
DNA: TGCAGCGCCTTGAATGGGGGGAATGAGCAGTTCTTC
CDR3: CSALNGGNEQFF

size: NA
V: TRBV28
J: TRBJ2-5
D: NA
DNA: TGTGCCAGCGAGTCCAGGCCACTTGGAGAGACCCAGTACTTC
CDR3: CASESRPLGETQYF

size: NA
V: TRBV29-1
J: TRBJ1-2
D: NA
DNA: TGCAGCGCTTCGCCGGGCCTTCAGGGAGGCTACACCTTC
CDR3: CSASPGLQGGYTF

size: NA
V: TRBV11-2
J: TRBJ2-7
D: NA
DNA: TGTGCCAGCAGCTTAGCTGGGGCCCAAGACGAGCAGTACTTC
CDR3: CASSLAGAQDEQYF

size: NA
V: TRBV10-3
J: TRBJ2-4
D: TRBD1
DNA: TGTGCCATCAGTGTTGAACAGGGGGCGATTCAGTACTTC
CDR3: CAISVEQGAIQYF

size: NA
V: TRBV19
J: TRBJ2-1
D: TRBD2
DNA: TGTGCCAGTAGTACCCCTACTAGCGGCGATTACAATGAGCAGTTCTTC
CDR3: CASSTPTSGDYNEQFF

size: NA
V: TRBV6-5
J: TRBJ2-5
D: NA
DNA: TGTGCCAGCAGCGCCGACAGACAAGAGACCCAGTACTTC
CDR3: CASSADRQETQYF

size: few
V: TRBV27
J: TRBJ2-5
D: TRBD1
DNA: TGTGCCAGCAGTCCGATAAACTTGGACAGGGAGAGGGAGACCCAGTACTTC
CDR3: CASSPINLDRERETQYF

size: once
V: TRBV9
J: TRBJ2-3
D: TRBD2
DNA: TGTGCCAGCAGCGTAGCTAGCGGGGTAGGAAATACGCAGTATTTT
CDR3: CASSVASGVGNTQYF

size: NA
V: TRBV18
J: TRBJ2-1
D: NA
DNA: TGTGCCAGCTCGGGGGGTCGGGGACCCTACAATGAGCAGTTCTTC
CDR3: CASSGGRGPYNEQFF

size: NA
V: TRBV5-1
J: TRBJ2-5
D: NA
DNA: TGCGCCAGCAGCTTTCCGGGAGTTCAAGAGACCCAGTACTTC
CDR3: CASSFPGVQETQYF

size: once
V: TRBV10-3
J: TRBJ1-5
D: TRBD1
DNA: TGTGCCATCAGCTCCCAGGGGGATCAGCCCCAGCATTTT
CDR3: CAISSQGDQPQHF

size: NA
V: TRBV9
J: TRBJ1-2
D: NA
DNA: TGTGCCAGCAGCGGCCCGACACGGGGAAACTATGGCTACACCTTC
CDR3: CASSGPTRGNYGYTF

size: NA
V: TRBV3-1/TRBV3-2
J: TRBJ2-2
D: TRBD2
DNA: TGTGCCAGCAGCCGGGGACTAGCGGGAGGTGGTAACACCGGGGAGCTGTTTTTT
CDR3: CASSRGLAGGGNTGELFF

size: NA
V: TRBV7-9
J: TRBJ2-5
D: NA
DNA: TGTGCCAGCAGCCGTTTAAGGGGTTTTTACCAAGAGACCCAGTACTTC
CDR3: CASSRLRGFYQETQYF

size: once
V: TRBV6-5
J: TRBJ1-1
D: NA
DNA: TGTGCCAGCAGTCCCCGGGGGGTGGTGAACACTGAAGCTTTCTTT
CDR3: CASSPRGVVNTEAFF

size: NA
V: TRBV4-2
J: TRBJ2-1
D: TRBD2
DNA: TGTGCCAGCAGCCAAAGTCTAGCGGGATTCTATGAGCAGTTCTTC
CDR3: CASSQSLAGFYEQFF

size: NA
V: TRBV28
J: TRBJ1-2
D: NA
DNA: TGTGCCAGCAGTTTTCGCCGGCTGTGGGCCTATGGCTACACCTTC
CDR3: CASSFRRLWAYGYTF

size: NA
V: TRBV6-5
J: TRBJ2-7
D: NA
DNA: TGTGCCAGCAGTAAGGACTACTCCTACGAGCAGTACTTC
CDR3: CASSKDYSYEQYF

size: NA
V: TRBV7-3
J: TRBJ2-1
D: TRBD2
DNA: TGTGCCAGCAGCTTAAATAGCGGGAGGGCCGATGAGCAGTTCTTC
CDR3: CASSLNSGRADEQFF

size: few
V: TRBV3-1/TRBV3-2
J: TRBJ2-3
D: TRBD2
DNA: TGTGCCAGCAGCCCTAGCGGGACTAGCACAGATACGCAGTATTTT
CDR3: CASSPSGTSTDTQYF

size: few
V: TRBV27
J: TRBJ2-1
D: TRBD1
DNA: TGTGCCAGCAGTTCCTTGGGGACAGACAATGAGCAGTTCTTC
CDR3: CASSSLGTDNEQFF

size: NA
V: TRBV7-6
J: TRBJ2-2
D: TRBD2
DNA: TGTGCCAGCAGCCCCTGGACTAGCGCGAACACCGGGGAGCTGTTTTTT
CDR3: CASSPWTSANTGELFF

size: NA
V: TRBV18
J: TRBJ2-3
D: NA
DNA: TGTGCCAGCTCACCAGGGCGCACAGATACGCAGTATTTT
CDR3: CASSPGRTDTQYF

size: NA
V: TRBV4-2
J: TRBJ1-4
D: NA
DNA: TGTGCCAGCAGCCAAGGGTGGCCCACAACTAATGAAAAACTGTTTTTT
CDR3: CASSQGWPTTNEKLFF

size: NA
V: TRBV10-3
J: TRBJ2-7
D: TRBD2
DNA: TGTGCCATCAGTGAGTCACTAGCGGGAACCTACGAGCAGTACTTC
CDR3: CAISESLAGTYEQYF

size: NA
V: TRBV12-3/TRBV12-4
J: TRBJ1-1
D: NA
DNA: TGTGCCATCAGGGATCGAGGGAACACTGAAGCTTTCTTT
CDR3: CAIRDRGNTEAFF